These 27 T cell receptor beta chains originate from one sample sequenced in a study of PD-1 blockade in classical Hodgkin lymphoma. The method was immunoSEQ multiplex PCR; TCRdb's version includes in-frame clones alone and lacks a portion of them. The sample records around 30,000 clones, roughly nine tenths being singletons. Time point in this sample: newly diagnosed, previously untreated cHL patient sample. What was sequenced was peripheral blood mononuclear cells (PBMCs). The receptors derive from a human donor with classical Hodgkin lymphoma.

Comment on this clone: An end of the junction does not agree with germline; a read error may underlie this. The V and J genes are TRBV18 and TRBJ2-1, with 7 bases that match TRBD2. Germline CDR1 and CDR2: KGHSH and LQKENI. CDR3 length: 15 amino acids. This chain's CDR3 is CASSPLSLANNERFF. Written as DNA, the CDR3 is TGTGCCAGCTCACCACTCTCACTAGCGAACAATGAGCGGTTCTTC.

The chain joins TRBV11-3 to TRBJ2-3; D call uncertain. The CDR3 length is 14 residues. V was trimmed by 2 bases and J by 2 bases, leaving 8 bases between them. Germline CDR1 is SGHNT and CDR2 is YENEEA. This chain's CDR3 is CASSLTPSTDTQYF. The CDR3 bases are TGTGCCAGCAGCTTAACTCCATCCACAGATACGCAGTATTTT.

The genes are TRBV27 and TRBJ1-3, with 7 bases lining up with TRBD1. After removal of 6 bases from V and 1 base from J, the junction contained 9 bases not matched to a gene. This CDR3 is built from 16 residues. Germline CDR1 reads MNHEY; CDR2 reads SMNVEV (reference sequence). The CDR3 spells CASSAYGDSSGNTIYF. Here the CDR3 DNA reads TGTGCCAGCAGCGCCTATGGGGACAGTTCTGGAAACACCATATATTTT.

The V gene is TRBV28, the J gene TRBJ2-2, with D possibly matching TRBD1 (6 bases). CDR1 and CDR2 (germline): MDHEN, SYDVKM. This CDR3 has 14 residues. V was cut by 6 bases and J by 1 base, with 9 bases left in between. The CDR3 loop reads CASRSGQNTGELFF. DNA of the CDR3: TGTGCCAGCAGATCGGGACAGAACACCGGGGAGCTGTTTTTT. Looking up the rest from reference TRBV28 and TRBJ2-2 gives the full variable domain: DVKVTQSSRYLVKRTGEKVFLECVQDMDHENMFWYRQDPGLGLRLIYFSYDVKMKEKGDIPEGYSVSREKKERFSLILESASTNQTSMYLCASRSGQNTGELFFGEGSRLTVL.

This rearrangement joins TRBV5-8 to TRBJ2-1; 9 bases align to TRBD2. Germline CDR1 and CDR2: SGHTS and YDEGEE. Losses at the gene ends were 2 bases for V and 4 bases for J; bases not matched to a gene: 4. The CDR3 totals 15 residues. CDR3 residues: CASSFAGGPYNEQFF. CDR3 in DNA: TGTGCCAGCAGCTTCGCGGGAGGGCCGTACAATGAGCAGTTCTTC.

In this sample, this clone turned up once. The genes are TRBV18 and TRBJ2-7; no clear D. V was shortened by 2 bases and J by 0 bases, with 8 bases between the two germline ends. The CDR3 totals 14 residues. Germline V gene lookup returns CDR1 KGHSH and CDR2 LQKENI. The CDR3 DNA sequence: TGTGCCAGCTCACCAAGGCAGGACTCCTACGAGCAGTACTTC. It encodes CASSPRQDSYEQYF.

The chain couples TRBV28 to TRBJ2-7; no clear D. Trimming pared 3 bases from V and 0 bases from J, leaving 9 bases between. The germline V gene encodes CDR1 MDHEN and CDR2 SYDVKM. CDR3 length: 14 residues. The CDR3 protein is CASSFYGDSYEQYF. CDR3 sequence (DNA): TGTGCCAGCAGTTTTTACGGCGACTCCTACGAGCAGTACTTC.

The chain couples TRBV7-8 to TRBJ1-2, with TRBD1 matching over 7 bases. Per the germline V gene, CDR1 is SGHVS and CDR2 is FQNEAQ. The CDR3 totals 15 residues. V lost 6 bases and J lost 2; bases outside the gene matches: 9. CDR3 amino acids: CASRSIDRANYGYTF. The CDR3 nucleotides read TGTGCCAGCAGATCCATAGACAGGGCAAACTATGGCTACACCTTC.

This clone was seen once. The rearrangement joins TRBV13 to TRBJ1-4, with a possible D match to TRBD1 (5 bases). V was clipped by 5 bases and J by 3 bases, with 16 bases between them. Looked up from germline, CDR1 is PRHDT and CDR2 is FYEKMQ (reference sequence). This CDR3 comprises 16 residues. CDR3 nucleotides: TGTGCCAGCAGCAGACAGCGAAGGGCAGCTAATGAAAAACTGTTTTTT. This translates into CASSRQRRAANEKLFF.

V is TRBV7-2 and J is TRBJ2-2; a weak D match, TRBD2 (6 bases). Germline loops: CDR1 SGHTA, CDR2 FQGNSA. V gave up 5 bases and J gave up 3 bases, with 10 bases separating them. There are 14 residues in the CDR3. This chain's CDR3 is CASSQGLYTGELFF. The CDR3, as DNA: TGTGCCAGCAGCCAGGGACTTTACACCGGGGAGCTGTTTTTT.

As DNA, the CDR3 is TGTGCCAGCAGCCGTCAGTCGGGGCAAGTGCGGACAGATACGCAGTATTTT. Amino acids: CASSRQSGQVRTDTQYF. The J gene is TRBJ2-3, the V gene TRBV7-2; D is perhaps TRBD1 or TRBD2 (5 bases each). The CDR3 is made up of 17 amino acids. Germline loops: CDR1 SGHTA, CDR2 FQGNSA. Deletions cut 5 bases from V and 3 bases from J, with 21 bases between.

The chain couples TRBV5-4 to TRBJ2-3; a weak D match, TRBD1 (7 bases). V was shortened by 3 bases and J by 4 bases, with 9 bases between the two germline ends. The germline V gene has CDR1 SGHNT and CDR2 YYREEE (reference sequence). This CDR3 has 13 amino acids. The CDR3 is CASSSRGADTQYF. The CDR3 bases are TGTGCCAGCAGCTCCAGGGGGGCAGATACGCAGTATTTT.

The gene calls are TRBV4-2 and TRBJ2-3; D unclear. Per germline, CDR1 LGHNA and CDR2 YNFKEQ. The CDR3 spans 15 residues. V was cut by 6 bases and J by 6 bases, with 19 bases left in between. CDR3 region: CASRRGEYTADTQYF. Written as DNA, the CDR3 is TGTGCCAGCAGGAGAGGAGAATACACAGCGGATACGCAGTATTTT.

This clone was recorded once. This rearrangement joins TRBV10-3 to TRBJ2-5, with TRBD2 identical over 7 bases. With 6 bases clipped from V and 5 bases from J, the junction kept 12 bases outside the gene matches. The CDR3 runs to 15 residues. The germline V gene encodes CDR1 ENHRY and CDR2 SYGVKD. CDR3 sequence (DNA): TGTGCCATCAGGGGAGGAACGGGAGGTTGGGAGACCCAGTACTTC. Translation gives CAIRGGTGGWETQYF.

This chain joins TRBV28 and TRBJ1-1, with 9 bases lining up with TRBD1. CDR3 size: 16 residues. From germline, CDR1 is MDHEN and CDR2 SYDVKM. The ends lost 7 bases at V and 4 bases at J; junction bases unmatched: 13. The CDR3 sequence is CASTWRGTGMSTEAFF. Written as DNA, the CDR3 is TGTGCCAGCACCTGGAGGGGGACAGGGATGAGCACTGAAGCTTTCTTT. The whole variable domain, filled in from reference TRBV28 and TRBJ1-1, reads DVKVTQSSRYLVKRTGEKVFLECVQDMDHENMFWYRQDPGLGLRLIYFSYDVKMKEKGDIPEGYSVSREKKERFSLILESASTNQTSMYLCASTWRGTGMSTEAFFGQGTRLTVV.

This clone was recorded only once. The rearrangement joins TRBV6-5 to TRBJ2-7; TRBD2 is a possible D gene (5 bases). With 5 bases removed from V and 6 bases from J, the gap between germline ends came to 20 bases. This CDR3 spans 15 amino acids. Germline V gives CDR1 MNHEY, CDR2 SVGAGI. The CDR3 sequence: CASSPRGKGAGEQYF. The CDR3 bases are TGTGCCAGCAGTCCTCGGGGTAAAGGTGCAGGCGAGCAGTACTTC.

This chain uses TRBV13 with TRBJ1-3, with D hard to call. The CDR3 contains 16 residues. The germline V gene has CDR1 PRHDT and CDR2 FYEKMQ (reference sequence). Trimming removed 0 bases at V and 0 bases at J, with 9 bases between. CDR3 protein: CASSLGRHNSGNTIYF. Here the CDR3 DNA reads TGTGCCAGCAGCTTAGGCAGACACAACTCTGGAAACACCATATATTTT.

The chain has TRBV5-8 and TRBJ2-1, with D uncertain. Deletions cut 1 base from V and 16 bases from J, with 15 bases between. The CDR3 runs to 12 residues. Germline V CDR1 and CDR2: SGHTS, YDEGEE. The CDR3 DNA follows: TGTGCCAGCAGCTTGTCGGTAGGGCAGGCATTCTTC. It codes for CASSLSVGQAFF.

This clone was detected only a few times. This rearrangement joins TRBV6-7 to TRBJ2-5; 10 bases align to TRBD2. TRBV6-7 is classed as an ORF, of uncertain function. The CDR3 runs to 17 residues. Germline trimming cut 5 bases from V and 2 bases from J; bases unmatched to any gene: 11. The CDR3 nucleotides read TGTGCCAGCAGTAGACCCCCACTAGCGGGATTACAAGAGACCCAGTACTTC. Translated, it gives CASSRPPLAGLQETQYF.

The rearrangement links TRBV27 to TRBJ2-1; D possibly uses TRBD1 or TRBD2 (5 bases each). V dropped 0 bases and J dropped 9 bases, with 15 bases sitting between them. Germline V gene sequence: CDR1 MNHEY, CDR2 SMNVEV (reference sequence). The CDR3 runs to 15 residues. CDR3 sequence reads: CASSLSAWGLGEQFF. Written as DNA, the CDR3 is TGTGCCAGCAGTTTATCGGCGTGGGGGTTGGGTGAGCAGTTCTTC.

V usage is TRBV28 and J usage is TRBJ2-7; D is possibly TRBD1 (6 bases). CDR1 and CDR2 (germline): MDHEN, SYDVKM. V gave up 7 bases and J gave up 5 bases, with 12 bases separating them. The CDR3 contains 12 residues. The CDR3: CASNTGFDEQYF. CDR3 in DNA: TGTGCCAGCAATACAGGGTTCGACGAGCAGTACTTC.

This rearrangement joins TRBV5-1 to TRBJ2-7, with D perhaps matching TRBD2 (6 bases). CDR1 is SGHRS and CDR2 is YFSETQ in the germline V gene. The V and J ends lost 1 base and 7 bases respectively, with 18 bases between them. This CDR3 is built from 15 residues. CDR3 region: CASSLMRASGWEQYF. In DNA, the CDR3 is TGCGCCAGCAGCTTGATGAGGGCAAGCGGGTGGGAGCAGTACTTC.

The chain has TRBV5-8 and TRBJ1-4; perhaps TRBD1 as D (6 bases). The CDR3 runs to 15 residues. The germline V gene has CDR1 SGHTS and CDR2 YDEGEE. V gave up 0 bases and J gave up 7 bases, with 13 bases separating them. CDR3 DNA sequence: TGTGCCAGCAGCTTGGTCAGGGGCTCGGGTGAAAAACTGTTTTTT. Amino acid sequence: CASSLVRGSGEKLFF.

There are a few counts of this clone. V usage is TRBV27 and J usage is TRBJ1-2; the D gene is possibly TRBD1 (5 bases). Trimming took off 5 bases at V and 7 bases at J, with 14 bases between the two ends. This CDR3 has 13 residues. The germline CDR1 and CDR2 sequences are MNHEY and SMNVEV (reference sequence). The CDR3 coding sequence is TGTGCCAGCAGTCCCCGTGGGGGGGGTGGCTACACCTTC. As protein: CASSPRGGGGYTF.

The V and J genes are TRBV5-6 and TRBJ1-5; 9 positions match TRBD1. The CDR3 is made up of 15 amino acids. The germline V gene has CDR1 SGHDT and CDR2 YYEEEE. Trimming cost V 2 bases and J 3 bases; bases outside gene matches: 3. As DNA, the CDR3 is TGTGCCAGCAGCTTCGGGACAGGGAACAATCAGCCCCAGCATTTT. Translating gives CASSFGTGNNQPQHF.

The J gene is TRBJ1-2, the V gene TRBV10-3; D may be TRBD1 (5 bases). This CDR3 is 12 amino acids long. Germline V gene lookup returns CDR1 ENHRY and CDR2 SYGVKD. The V end lost 8 bases, the J end lost 9 bases, and 16 bases lay between the germline ends. CDR3 protein: CAIGDPGFSYTF. CDR3 coding DNA: TGTGCCATCGGGGACCCAGGGTTTAGCTACACCTTC.

This clone was seen once. This chain uses TRBV9 with TRBJ2-5, with 10 positions matching TRBD1. Per the germline V gene, CDR1 is SGDLS and CDR2 is YYNGEE. There are 17 residues in the CDR3. The V and J ends lost 2 bases and 2 bases, in that order; junction bases with no gene match: 9. The CDR3 region is CASSVGWGQGIQETQYF. CDR3 coding DNA: TGTGCCAGCAGCGTCGGGTGGGGACAGGGGATACAAGAGACCCAGTACTTC.